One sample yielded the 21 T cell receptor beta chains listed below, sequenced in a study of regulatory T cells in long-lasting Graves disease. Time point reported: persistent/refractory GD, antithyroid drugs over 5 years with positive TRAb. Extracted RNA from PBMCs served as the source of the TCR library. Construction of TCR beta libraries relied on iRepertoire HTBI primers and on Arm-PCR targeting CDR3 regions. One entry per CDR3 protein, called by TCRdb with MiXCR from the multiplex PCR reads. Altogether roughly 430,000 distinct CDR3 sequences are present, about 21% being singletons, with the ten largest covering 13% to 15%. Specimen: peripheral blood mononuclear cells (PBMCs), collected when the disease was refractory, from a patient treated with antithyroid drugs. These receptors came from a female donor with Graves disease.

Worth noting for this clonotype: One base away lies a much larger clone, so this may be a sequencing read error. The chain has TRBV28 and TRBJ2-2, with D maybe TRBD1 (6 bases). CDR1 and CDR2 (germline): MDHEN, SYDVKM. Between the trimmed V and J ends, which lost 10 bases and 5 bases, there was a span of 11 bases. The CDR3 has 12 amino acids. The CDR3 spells CANGGQTGELFF. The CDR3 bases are TGTGCCAACGGAGGACAGACCGGGGAGCTGTTTTTT.

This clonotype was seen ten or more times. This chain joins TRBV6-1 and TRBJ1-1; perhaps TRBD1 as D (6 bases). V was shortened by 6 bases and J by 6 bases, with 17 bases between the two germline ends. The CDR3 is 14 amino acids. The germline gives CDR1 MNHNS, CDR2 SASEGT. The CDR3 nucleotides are TGTGCCAGCAGCTCCGGGGTGCGGGGGCCTGAAGCTTTCTTT. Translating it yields CASSSGVRGPEAFF.

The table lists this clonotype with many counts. CDR3 residues: CASTGWGRKETQYF. CDR3 nucleotide sequence: TGTGCCAGCACCGGGTGGGGGCGCAAAGAGACCCAGTACTTC. The V gene is TRBV11-2, the J gene TRBJ2-5; possibly TRBD1 for D (6 bases). Germline V gene sequence: CDR1 SGHAT, CDR2 FQNNGV. V lost 7 bases and J lost 3, with 15 bases in between. CDR3 length: 14 residues.

The CDR3 spells CSAPRQGAGTEAFF. CDR3 nucleotides: TGCAGTGCTCCACGACAGGGGGCGGGAACTGAAGCTTTCTTT. This sequence joins TRBV20-1 and TRBJ1-1, with 10 bases aligning to TRBD1. The CDR3 consists of 14 residues. The germline gives CDR1 DFQATT, CDR2 SNEGSKA (reference sequence). V trimming: 5 bases; J trimming: 5 bases; junction bases outside the gene matches: 8.

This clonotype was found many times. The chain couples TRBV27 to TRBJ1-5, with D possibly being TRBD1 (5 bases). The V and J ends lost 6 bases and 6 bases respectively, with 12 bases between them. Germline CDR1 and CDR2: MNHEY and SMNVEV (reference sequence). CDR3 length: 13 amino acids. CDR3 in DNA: TGTGCCAGCAGCTGGGACCCGCGTCAGCCCCAGCATTTT. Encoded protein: CASSWDPRQPQHF.

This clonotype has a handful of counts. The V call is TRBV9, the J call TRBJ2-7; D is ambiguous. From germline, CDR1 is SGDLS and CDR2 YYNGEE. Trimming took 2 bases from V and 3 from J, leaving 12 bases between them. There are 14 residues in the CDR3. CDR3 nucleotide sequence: TGTGCCAGCAGCGTTGGGCAGGCCAACTACGAGCAGTACTTC. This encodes CASSVGQANYEQYF.

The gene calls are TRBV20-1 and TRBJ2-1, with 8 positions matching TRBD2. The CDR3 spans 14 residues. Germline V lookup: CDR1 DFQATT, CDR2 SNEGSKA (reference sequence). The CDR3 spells CSATLAGIYNEQFF. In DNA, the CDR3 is TGCAGCGCCACCTTAGCGGGAATCTACAATGAGCAGTTCTTC.

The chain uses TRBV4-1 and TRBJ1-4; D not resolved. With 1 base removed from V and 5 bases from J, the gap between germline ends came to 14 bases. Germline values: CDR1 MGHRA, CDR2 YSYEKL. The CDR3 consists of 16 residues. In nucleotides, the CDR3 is TGCGCCAGCAGCCAAGCCGGAAGCTTGGGGAATGAAAAACTGTTTTTT. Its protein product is CASSQAGSLGNEKLFF.

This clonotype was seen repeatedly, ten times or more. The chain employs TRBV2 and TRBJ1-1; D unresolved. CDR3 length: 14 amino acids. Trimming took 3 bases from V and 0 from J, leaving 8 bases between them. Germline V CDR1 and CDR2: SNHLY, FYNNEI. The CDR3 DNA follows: TGTGCCAGCAGTGACATACTGATGAACACTGAAGCTTTCTTT. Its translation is CASSDILMNTEAFF.

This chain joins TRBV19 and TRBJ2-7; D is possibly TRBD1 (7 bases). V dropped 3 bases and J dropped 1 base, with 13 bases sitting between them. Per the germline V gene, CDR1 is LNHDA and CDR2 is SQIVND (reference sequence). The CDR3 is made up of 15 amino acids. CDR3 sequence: CASSIGGTVSYEQYF. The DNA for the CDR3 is TGTGCCAGTAGTATTGGCGGGACAGTTTCCTACGAGCAGTACTTC. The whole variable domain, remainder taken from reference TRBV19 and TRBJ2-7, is DGGITQSPKYLFRKEGQNVTLSCEQNLNHDAMYWYRQDPGQGLRLIYYSQIVNDFQKGDIAEGYSVSREKKESFPLTVTSAQKNPTAFYLCASSIGGTVSYEQYFGPGTRLTVT.

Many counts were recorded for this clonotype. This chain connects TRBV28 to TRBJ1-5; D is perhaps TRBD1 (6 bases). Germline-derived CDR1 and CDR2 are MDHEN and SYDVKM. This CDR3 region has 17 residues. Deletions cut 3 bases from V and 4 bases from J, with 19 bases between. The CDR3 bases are TGTGCCAGCAGTTTCCAAGCCGCAGGGGCGGGAAATCAGCCCCAGCATTTT. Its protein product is CASSFQAAGAGNQPQHF.

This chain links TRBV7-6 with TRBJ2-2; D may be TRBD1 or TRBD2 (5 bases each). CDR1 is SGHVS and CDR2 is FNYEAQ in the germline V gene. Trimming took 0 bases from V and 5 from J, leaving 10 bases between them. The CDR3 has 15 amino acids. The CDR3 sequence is CASSLAAEGTGELFF. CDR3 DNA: TGTGCCAGCAGCTTAGCGGCCGAGGGGACCGGGGAGCTGTTTTTT.

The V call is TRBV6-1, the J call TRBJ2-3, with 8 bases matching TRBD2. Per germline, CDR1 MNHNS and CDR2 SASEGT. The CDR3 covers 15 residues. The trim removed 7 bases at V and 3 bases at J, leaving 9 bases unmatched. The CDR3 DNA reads TGTGCCAGCAACCTCGGGACTAGTCGGACAGATACGCAGTATTTT. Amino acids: CASNLGTSRTDTQYF.

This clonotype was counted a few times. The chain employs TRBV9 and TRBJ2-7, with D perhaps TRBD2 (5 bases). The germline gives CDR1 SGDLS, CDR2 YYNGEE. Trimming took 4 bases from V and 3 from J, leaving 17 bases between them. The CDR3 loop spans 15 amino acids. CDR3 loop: CASSPESGSYYEQYF. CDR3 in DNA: TGTGCCAGCAGCCCCGAGAGCGGCTCCTACTACGAGCAGTACTTC.

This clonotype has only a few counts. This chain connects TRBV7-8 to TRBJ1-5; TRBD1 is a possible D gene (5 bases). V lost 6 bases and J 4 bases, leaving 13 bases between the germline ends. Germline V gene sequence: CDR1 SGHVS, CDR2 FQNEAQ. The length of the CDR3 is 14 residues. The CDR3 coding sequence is TGTGCCAGCAGTCTTATTCAGGGTAATCAGCCCCAGCATTTT. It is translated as CASSLIQGNQPQHF.

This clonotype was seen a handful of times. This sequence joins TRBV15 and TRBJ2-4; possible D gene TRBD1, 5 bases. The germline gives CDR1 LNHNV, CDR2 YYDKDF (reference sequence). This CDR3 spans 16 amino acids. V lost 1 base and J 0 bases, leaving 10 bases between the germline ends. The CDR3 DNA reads TGTGCCACCAGCAGAGGACAGAACATAGCCAAAAACATTCAGTACTTC. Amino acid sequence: CATSRGQNIAKNIQYF.

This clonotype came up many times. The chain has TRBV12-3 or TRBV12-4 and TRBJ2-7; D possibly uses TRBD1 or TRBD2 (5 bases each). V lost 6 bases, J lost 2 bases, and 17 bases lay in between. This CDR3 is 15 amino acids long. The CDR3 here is CASSSGTSTAYEQYF. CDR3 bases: TGTGCCAGCAGCTCTGGGACGTCCACGGCCTACGAGCAGTACTTC.

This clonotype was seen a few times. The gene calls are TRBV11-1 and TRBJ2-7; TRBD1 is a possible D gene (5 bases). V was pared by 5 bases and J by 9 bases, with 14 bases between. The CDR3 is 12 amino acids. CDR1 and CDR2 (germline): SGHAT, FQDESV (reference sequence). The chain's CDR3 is CASSAITGGQYF. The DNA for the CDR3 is TGTGCCAGCAGCGCCATTACAGGTGGGCAGTACTTC.

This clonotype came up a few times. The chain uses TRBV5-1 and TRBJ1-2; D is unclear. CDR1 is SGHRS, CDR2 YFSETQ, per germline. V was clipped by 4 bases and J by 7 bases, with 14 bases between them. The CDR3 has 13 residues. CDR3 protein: CASSQDAISGYTF. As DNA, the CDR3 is TGCGCCAGCAGCCAGGACGCGATCTCTGGCTACACCTTC.

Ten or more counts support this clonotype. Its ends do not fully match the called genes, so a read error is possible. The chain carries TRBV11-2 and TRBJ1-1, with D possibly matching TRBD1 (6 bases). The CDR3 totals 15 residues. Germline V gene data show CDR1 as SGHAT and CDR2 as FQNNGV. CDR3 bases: TGTGCCAGCAGTTTAGTTGGGGGGGCAAACACTGAAGCTTTCTTT. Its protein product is CASSLVGGANTEAFF.

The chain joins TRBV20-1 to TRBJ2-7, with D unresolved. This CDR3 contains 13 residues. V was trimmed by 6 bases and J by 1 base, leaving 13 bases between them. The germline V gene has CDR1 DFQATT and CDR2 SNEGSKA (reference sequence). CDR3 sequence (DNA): TGCAGTGCCGTCCCAGGTGCATCCTACGAGCAGTACTTC. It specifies CSAVPGASYEQYF.